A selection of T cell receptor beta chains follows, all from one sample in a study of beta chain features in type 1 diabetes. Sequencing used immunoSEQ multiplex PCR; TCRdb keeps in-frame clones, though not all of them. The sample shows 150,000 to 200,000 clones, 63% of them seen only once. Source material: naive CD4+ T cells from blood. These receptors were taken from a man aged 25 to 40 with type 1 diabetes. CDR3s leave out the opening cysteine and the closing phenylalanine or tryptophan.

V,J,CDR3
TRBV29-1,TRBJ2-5,SVATGGSGQETQY
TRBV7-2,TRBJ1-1,ASSLTQGGTEAF
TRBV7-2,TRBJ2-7,ASSAQVYEQY
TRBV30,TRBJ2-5,AWSVIRAWGGAAEETQY
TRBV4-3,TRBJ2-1,ASSQDDRATSYNEQF
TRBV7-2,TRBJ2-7,ASSWGRLAEQY
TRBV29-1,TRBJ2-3,SVTGGDTQY
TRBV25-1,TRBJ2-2,ASSRAGPSTGELF
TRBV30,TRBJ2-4,AWSPGTNYNIQY
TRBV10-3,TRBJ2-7,AISTPAGGSSEQY
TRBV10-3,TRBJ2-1,AISDPVAGGNNEQF
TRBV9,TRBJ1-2,ASSPLAGAQYGYT
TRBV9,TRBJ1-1,ASSPRELNTEAF
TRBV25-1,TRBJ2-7,ASTPQGFGDEQY
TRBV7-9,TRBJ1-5,ASSLGPEGQPQH
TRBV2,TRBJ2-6,ASTTEVGANVLT
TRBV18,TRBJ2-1,ASSLSGTPMTYNEQF
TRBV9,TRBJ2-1,ASSFSGGLNEQF
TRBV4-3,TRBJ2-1,ASSLVLRTSGVNEQF
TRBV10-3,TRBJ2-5,AISDRAEETQY
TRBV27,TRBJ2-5,ASSLLGAQETQY
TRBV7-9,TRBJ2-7,ASSPSGGGEQY
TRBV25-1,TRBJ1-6,ASSSDRGNSPLH
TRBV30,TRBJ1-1,AWSHDRDTEAF
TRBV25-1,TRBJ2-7,ASSEPNNEQY
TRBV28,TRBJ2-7,ASSLSRGNGWNEQY
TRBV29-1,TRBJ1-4,SGAVNEKLF
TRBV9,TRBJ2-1,ASSTIRQDEQF
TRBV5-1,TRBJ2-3,ASSVWTTDTQY
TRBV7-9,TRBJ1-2,ASSLSENYGYT
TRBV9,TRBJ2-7,ASSASPNAPDGEQY
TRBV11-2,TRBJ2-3,ASSLSTDTQY
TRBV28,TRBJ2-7,ASISDSLGEQY
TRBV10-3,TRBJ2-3,AIMSGTGGPDTQY
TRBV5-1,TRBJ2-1,ASNPGQTYNEQF
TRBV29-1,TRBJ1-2,SVEPSANYGYT
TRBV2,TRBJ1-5,ASKWGGNQPQH
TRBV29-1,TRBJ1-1,SVEEGVITEAF
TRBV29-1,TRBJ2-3,SADRMIGDTQY
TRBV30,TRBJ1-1,AWSVSTEAF
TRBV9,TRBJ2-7,ASSGSGYEQY
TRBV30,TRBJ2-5,AWSGVGGETQY
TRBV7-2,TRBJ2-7,ASSLVRSTDSYEQY
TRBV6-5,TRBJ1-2,ASSKDRVRDYGYT
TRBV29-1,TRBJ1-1,SVVTTEAF
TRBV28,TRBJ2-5,ASSLGPGDQETQY
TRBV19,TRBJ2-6,ASSSRTVPNVLT
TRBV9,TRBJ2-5,ASSASMGGKETQY
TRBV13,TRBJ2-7,ASSLARGGRAGHYEQY
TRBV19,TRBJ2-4,ASSLGQVLTGNIQY
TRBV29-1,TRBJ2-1,SAFQDDYNEQF
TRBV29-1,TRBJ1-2,SVDGEGRLDYGYT
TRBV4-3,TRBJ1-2,ASSQEPGNYGYT
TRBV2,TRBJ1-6,ASKRDSYSPLH
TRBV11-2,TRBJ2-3,ASSLDRVDTQY
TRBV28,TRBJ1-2,ASSLRQYGYT
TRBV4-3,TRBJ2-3,ASSQDERGLADTQY
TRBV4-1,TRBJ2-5,ASSQDGREETQY
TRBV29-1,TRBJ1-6,SVQLWTEPNSPLH